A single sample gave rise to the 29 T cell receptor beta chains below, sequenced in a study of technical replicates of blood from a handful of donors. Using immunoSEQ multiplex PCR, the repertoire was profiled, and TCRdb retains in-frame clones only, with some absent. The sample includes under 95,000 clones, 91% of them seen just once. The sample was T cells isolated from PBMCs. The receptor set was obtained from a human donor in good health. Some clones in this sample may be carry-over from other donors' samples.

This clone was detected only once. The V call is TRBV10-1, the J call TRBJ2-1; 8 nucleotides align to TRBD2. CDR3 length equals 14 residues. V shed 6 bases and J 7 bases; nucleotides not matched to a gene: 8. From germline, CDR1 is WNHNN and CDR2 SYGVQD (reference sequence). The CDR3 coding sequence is TGCGCCAGCAGCGGGGGGGACGGGAGGAATGAGCAGTTCTTC. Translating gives CASSGGDGRNEQFF.

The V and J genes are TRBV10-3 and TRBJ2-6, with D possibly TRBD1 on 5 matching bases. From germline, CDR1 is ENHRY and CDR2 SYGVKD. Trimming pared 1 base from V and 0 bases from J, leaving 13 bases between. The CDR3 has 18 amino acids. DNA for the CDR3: TGTGCCATCAGTGAGTATCCGACAGCAAACTCTGGGGCCAACGTCCTGACTTTC. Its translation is CAISEYPTANSGANVLTF.

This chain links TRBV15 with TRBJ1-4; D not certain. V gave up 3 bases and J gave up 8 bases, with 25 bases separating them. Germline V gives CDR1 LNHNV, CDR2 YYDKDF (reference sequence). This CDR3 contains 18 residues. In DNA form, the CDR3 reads TGTGCCACCAGCAGGACTAGGGTATCGGCCTCATTCGGCGAAAAACTGTTTTTT. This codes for CATSRTRVSASFGEKLFF.

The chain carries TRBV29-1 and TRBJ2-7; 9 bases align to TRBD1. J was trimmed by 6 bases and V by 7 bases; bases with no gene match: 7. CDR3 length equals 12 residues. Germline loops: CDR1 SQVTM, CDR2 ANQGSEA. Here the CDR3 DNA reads TGCAGCGGCGGGACAGGGCGGCGCGAGCAGTACTTC. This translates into CSGGTGRREQYF.

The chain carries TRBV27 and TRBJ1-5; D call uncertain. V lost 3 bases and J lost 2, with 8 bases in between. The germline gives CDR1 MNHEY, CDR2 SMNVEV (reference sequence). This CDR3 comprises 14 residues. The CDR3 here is CASSFLQGNQPQHF. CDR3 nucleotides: TGTGCCAGCAGTTTTTTACAAGGCAATCAGCCCCAGCATTTT.

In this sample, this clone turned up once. DNA for the CDR3: TGTGCCAGCAGTTTACAGGGCCGAATCGCGGGGCACGAGCAGTACTTC. It yields the protein CASSLQGRIAGHEQYF. This chain connects TRBV27 to TRBJ2-7, with TRBD2 as a possible D gene (6 bases). V was clipped by 2 bases and J by 5 bases, with 19 bases between them. Germline V lookup: CDR1 MNHEY, CDR2 SMNVEV (reference sequence). CDR3 length: 16 residues.

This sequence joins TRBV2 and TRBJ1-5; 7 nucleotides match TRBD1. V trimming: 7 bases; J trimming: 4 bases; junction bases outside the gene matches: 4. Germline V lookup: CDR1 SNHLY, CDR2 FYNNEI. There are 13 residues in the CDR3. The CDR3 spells CASKGTVNQPQHF. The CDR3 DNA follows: TGTGCCAGCAAGGGGACAGTGAATCAGCCCCAGCATTTT.

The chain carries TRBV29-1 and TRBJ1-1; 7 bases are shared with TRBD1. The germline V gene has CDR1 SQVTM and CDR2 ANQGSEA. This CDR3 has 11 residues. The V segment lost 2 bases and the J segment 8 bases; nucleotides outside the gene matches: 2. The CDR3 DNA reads TGCAGCGTTGAAATAGGGGGCGAAGCTTTCTTT. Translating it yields CSVEIGGEAFF. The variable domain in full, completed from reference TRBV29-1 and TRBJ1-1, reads SAVISQKPSRDICQRGTSLTIQCQVDSQVTMMFWYRQQPGQSLTLIATANQGSEATYESGFVIDKFPISRPNLTFSTLTVSNMSPEDSSIYLCSVEIGGEAFFGQGTRLTVV.

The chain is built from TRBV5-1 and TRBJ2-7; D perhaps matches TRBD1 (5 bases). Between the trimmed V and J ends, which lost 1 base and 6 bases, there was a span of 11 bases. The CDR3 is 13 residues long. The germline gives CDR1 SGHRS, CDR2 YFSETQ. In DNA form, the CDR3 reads TGCGCCAGCAGCTTGTTAAGGGGTACCGAGCAGTACTTC. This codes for CASSLLRGTEQYF. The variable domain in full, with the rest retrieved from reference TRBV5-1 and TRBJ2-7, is KAGVTQTPRYLIKTRGQQVTLSCSPISGHRSVSWYQQTPGQGLQFLFEYFSETQRNKGNFPGRFSGRQFSNSRSEMNVSTLELGDSALYLCASSLLRGTEQYFGPGTRLTVT.

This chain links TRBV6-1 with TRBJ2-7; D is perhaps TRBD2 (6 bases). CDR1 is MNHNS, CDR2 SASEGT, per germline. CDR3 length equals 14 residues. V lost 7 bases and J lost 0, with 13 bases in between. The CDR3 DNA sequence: TGTGCCAGCACCGGGAGTTGGGGCTCCTACGAGCAGTACTTC. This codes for CASTGSWGSYEQYF.

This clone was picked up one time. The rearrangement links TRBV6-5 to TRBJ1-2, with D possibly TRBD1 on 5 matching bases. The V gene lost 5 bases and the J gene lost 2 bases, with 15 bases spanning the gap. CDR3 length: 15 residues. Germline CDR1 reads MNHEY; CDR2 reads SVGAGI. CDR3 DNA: TGTGCCAGCAGTACAGACAGTTATCGCAACTATGGCTACACCTTC. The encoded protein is CASSTDSYRNYGYTF.

CDR3 protein: CASDDRGLYTEAFF. As DNA, the CDR3 is TGTGCCAGCGACGACAGGGGGCTGTACACTGAAGCTTTCTTT. V and J are TRBV19 and TRBJ1-1; TRBD1 agrees at 10 bases. The CDR3 contains 14 residues. The J segment lost 3 bases and the V segment lost 9 bases, leaving 7 bases of the junction unmatched. The germline gives CDR1 LNHDA, CDR2 SQIVND (reference sequence).

For the CDR3, the DNA is TGTGCCAGCAGCTTAATAGGGGTTGCTGGAAACACCATATATTTT. It encodes CASSLIGVAGNTIYF. This chain joins TRBV7-2 and TRBJ1-3, with D possibly TRBD1 on 5 matching bases. The V end lost 2 bases, the J end lost 2 bases, and 10 bases lay between the germline ends. CDR3 size: 15 residues. Looked up from germline, CDR1 is SGHTA and CDR2 is FQGNSA.

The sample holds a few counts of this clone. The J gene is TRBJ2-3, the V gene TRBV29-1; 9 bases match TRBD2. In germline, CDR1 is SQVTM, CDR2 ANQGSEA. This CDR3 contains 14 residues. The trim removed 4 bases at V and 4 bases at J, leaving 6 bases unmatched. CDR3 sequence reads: CSVVTSGKPDTQYF. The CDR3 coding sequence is TGCAGCGTTGTGACTAGCGGCAAACCAGATACGCAGTATTTT.

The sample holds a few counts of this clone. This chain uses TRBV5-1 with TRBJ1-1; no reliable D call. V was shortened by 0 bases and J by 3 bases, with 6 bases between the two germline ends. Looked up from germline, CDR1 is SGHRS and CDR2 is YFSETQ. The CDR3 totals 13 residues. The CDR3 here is CASSLAGYTEAFF. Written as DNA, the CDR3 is TGCGCCAGCAGCTTGGCGGGGTACACTGAAGCTTTCTTT.

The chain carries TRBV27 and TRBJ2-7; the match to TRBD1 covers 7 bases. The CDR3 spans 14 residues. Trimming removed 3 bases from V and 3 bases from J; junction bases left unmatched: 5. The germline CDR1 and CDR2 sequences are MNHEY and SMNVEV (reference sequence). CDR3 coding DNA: TGTGCCAGCAGTTTTTTCTCAGGGGGCTACGAGCAGTACTTC. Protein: CASSFFSGGYEQYF.

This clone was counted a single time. CDR3 sequence: CASSPGQLYGYTF. The CDR3 nucleotides are TGTGCCAGCAGCCCGGGACAGCTCTATGGCTACACCTTC. V is TRBV4-2 and J is TRBJ1-2; 7 bases map to TRBD1. The V and J ends lost 4 bases and 4 bases, in that order; junction bases with no gene match: 3. Germline V gene data show CDR1 as LGHNA and CDR2 as YNFKEQ. The length of the CDR3 is 13 residues.

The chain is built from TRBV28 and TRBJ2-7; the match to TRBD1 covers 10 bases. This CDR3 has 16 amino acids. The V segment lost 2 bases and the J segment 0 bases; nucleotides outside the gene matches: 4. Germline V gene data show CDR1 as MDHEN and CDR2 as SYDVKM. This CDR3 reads CASSLGDRGLSYEQYF. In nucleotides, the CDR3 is TGTGCCAGCAGTTTAGGGGACAGGGGCCTCTCCTACGAGCAGTACTTC.

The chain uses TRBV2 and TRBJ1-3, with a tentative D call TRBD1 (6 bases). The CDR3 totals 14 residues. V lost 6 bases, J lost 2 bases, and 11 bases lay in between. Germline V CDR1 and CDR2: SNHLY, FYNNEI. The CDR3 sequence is CASRGTGTGNTIYF. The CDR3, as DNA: TGTGCCAGCAGGGGCACAGGGACTGGAAACACCATATATTTT.

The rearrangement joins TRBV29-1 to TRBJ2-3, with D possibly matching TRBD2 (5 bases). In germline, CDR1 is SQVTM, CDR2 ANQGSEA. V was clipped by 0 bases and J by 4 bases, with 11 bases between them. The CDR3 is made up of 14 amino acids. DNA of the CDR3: TGCAGCGTTGAAGATTTGCTAGCATCAGATACGCAGTATTTT. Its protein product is CSVEDLLASDTQYF.

Written as DNA, the CDR3 is TGTGCCAGCAGCTTACAGGGTTTAGACTATGGCTACACCTTC. It encodes CASSLQGLDYGYTF. This chain uses TRBV5-4 with TRBJ1-2, with a possible D match to TRBD1 (6 bases). Trimming removed 2 bases at V and 3 bases at J, with 11 bases between. CDR3 length: 14 amino acids. Germline CDR1 reads SGHNT; CDR2 reads YYREEE (reference sequence).

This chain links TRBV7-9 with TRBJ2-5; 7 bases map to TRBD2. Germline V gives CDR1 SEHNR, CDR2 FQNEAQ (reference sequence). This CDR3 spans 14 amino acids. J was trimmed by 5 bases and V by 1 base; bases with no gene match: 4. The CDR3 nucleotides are TGTGCCAGCAGCTTAGTAGCGGGTTCCGAGACCCAGTACTTC. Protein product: CASSLVAGSETQYF.

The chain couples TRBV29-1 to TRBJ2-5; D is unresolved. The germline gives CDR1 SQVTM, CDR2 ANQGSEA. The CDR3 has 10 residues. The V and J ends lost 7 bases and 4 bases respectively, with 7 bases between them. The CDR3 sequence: CSAGIETQYF. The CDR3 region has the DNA TGCAGCGCAGGAATAGAGACCCAGTACTTC.

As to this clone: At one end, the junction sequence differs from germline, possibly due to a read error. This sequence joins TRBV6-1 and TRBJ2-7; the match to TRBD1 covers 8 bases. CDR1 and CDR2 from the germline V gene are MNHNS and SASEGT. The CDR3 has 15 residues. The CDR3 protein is CASSEEGQGAWEQYF. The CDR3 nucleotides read TGTGCCAGCAGCGAAGAAGGGCAGGGGGCATGGGAGCAGTACTTC.

This CDR3 reads CATSRDRTGNQPQHF. The CDR3 coding sequence is TGTGCCACCAGCAGAGATAGGACAGGCAATCAGCCCCAGCATTTT. J is TRBJ1-5 and V is TRBV15, with D perhaps TRBD1 (6 bases). V lost 0 bases and J lost 2, with 8 bases in between. From germline, CDR1 is LNHNV and CDR2 YYDKDF (reference sequence). This CDR3 region has 15 residues.

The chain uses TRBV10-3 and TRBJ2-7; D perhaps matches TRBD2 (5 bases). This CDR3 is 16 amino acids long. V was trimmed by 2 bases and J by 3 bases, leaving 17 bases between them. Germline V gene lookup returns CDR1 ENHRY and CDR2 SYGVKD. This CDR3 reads CAISENLRDLNYEQYF. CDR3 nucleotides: TGTGCCATCAGTGAGAATTTACGGGATTTGAACTACGAGCAGTACTTC.

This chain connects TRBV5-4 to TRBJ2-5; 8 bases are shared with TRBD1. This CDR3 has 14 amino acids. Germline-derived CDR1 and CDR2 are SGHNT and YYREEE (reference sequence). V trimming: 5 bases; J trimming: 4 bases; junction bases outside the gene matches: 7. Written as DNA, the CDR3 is TGTGCCAGCAGGGGGGACAGGATAGGAGAGACCCAGTACTTC. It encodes CASRGDRIGETQYF.

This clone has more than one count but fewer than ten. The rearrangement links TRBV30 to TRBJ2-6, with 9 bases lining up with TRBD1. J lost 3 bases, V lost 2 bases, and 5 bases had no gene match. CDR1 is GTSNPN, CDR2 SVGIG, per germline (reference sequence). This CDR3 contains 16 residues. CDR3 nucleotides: TGTGCCTGGAGTATCACAGGGGGCTTTGGGGCCAACGTCCTGACTTTC. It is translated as CAWSITGGFGANVLTF.

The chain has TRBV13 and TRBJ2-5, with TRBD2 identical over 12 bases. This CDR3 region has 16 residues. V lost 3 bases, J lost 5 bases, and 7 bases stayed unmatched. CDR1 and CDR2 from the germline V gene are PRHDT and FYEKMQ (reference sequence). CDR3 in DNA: TGTGCCAGCAGCTTGCTTCGGACTAGCGGGGAGGAGACCCAGTACTTC. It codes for CASSLLRTSGEETQYF. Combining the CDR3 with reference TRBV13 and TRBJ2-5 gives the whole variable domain AAGVIQSPRHLIKEKRETATLKCYPIPRHDTVYWYQQGPGQDPQFLISFYEKMQSDKGSIPDRFSAQQFSDYHSELNMSSLELGDSALYFCASSLLRTSGEETQYFGPGTRLLVL.